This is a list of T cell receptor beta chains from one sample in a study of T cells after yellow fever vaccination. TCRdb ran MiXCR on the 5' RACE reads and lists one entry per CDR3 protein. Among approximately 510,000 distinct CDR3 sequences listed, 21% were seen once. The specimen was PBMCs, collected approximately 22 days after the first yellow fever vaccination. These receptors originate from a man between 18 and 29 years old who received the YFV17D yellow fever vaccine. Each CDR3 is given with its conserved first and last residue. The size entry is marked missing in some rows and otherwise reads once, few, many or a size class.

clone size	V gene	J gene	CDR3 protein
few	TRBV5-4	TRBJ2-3	CASSRTQRGGSTDTQYF
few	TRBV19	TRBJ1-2	CASGKGEANYGYTF
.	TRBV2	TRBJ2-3	CASRRMGLAGDTQYF
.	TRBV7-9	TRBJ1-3	CASSPRETRNTIYF
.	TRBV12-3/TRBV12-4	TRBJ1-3	CASITVQAGGNTIYF
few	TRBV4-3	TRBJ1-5	CASSQDSGGQPQHF
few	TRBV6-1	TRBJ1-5	CASSGPLGQPQHF
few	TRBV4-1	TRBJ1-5	CASSPGQPIYYSNQPQHF
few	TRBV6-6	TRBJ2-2	CASSRGISGELFF
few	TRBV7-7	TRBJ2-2	CASSSNDGGTGELFF
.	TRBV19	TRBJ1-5	CASSITGEDQPQHF
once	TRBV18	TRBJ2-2	CASSGTDTGELFF
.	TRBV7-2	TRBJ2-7	CASKSAGTGVYYEQYF
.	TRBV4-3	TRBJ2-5	CASSQDQRVETQYF
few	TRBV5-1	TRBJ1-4	CASSSSGTGREKLFF
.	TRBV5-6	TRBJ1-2	CASSLSRQGAYGYTF
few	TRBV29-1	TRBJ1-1	CSVAYTEAFF
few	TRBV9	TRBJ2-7	CASSGGQGASYEQYF
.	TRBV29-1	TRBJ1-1	CSVVGNTEAFF
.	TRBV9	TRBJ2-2	CASSRGGGILNTGELFF
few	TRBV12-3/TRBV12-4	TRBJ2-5	CASSPPRTGDETQYF
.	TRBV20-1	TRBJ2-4	CSARGDQNKPQYF
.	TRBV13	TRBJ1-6	CASRTGTANSPLHF
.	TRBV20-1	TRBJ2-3	CSAGTVSTDTQYF
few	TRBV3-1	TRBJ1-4	CASSQARSNEKLFF
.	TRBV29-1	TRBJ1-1	CSGSTGIDTEAFF
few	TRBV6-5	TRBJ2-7	CASSYKGRTYEQYF
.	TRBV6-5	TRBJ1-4	CASSYRQGHEKLFF
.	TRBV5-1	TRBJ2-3	CAVRGGSDTQYF
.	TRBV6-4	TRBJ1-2	CASSPRINGTHGYTF
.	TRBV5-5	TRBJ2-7	CASSGDGGGSWEQYF
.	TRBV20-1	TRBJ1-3	CSAAPGPSSGNTIYF
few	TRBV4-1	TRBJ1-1	CASTLGTGNTEAFF
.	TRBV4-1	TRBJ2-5	CASSQVAGGVETQYF
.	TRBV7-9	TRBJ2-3	CASSPRGHLSTDTQYF
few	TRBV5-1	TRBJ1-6	CASSAEDNSPLHF
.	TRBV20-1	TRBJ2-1	CSAPQAGASVDEQFF
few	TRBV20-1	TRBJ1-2	CSANLLALFYGYTF
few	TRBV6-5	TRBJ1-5	CASSYVRGGQPQHF
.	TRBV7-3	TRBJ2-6	CASSFHGSGANVLTF
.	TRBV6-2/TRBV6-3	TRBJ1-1	CASSRRSEAFF